Listed below are T cell receptor beta chains from one sample, sequenced in a study of T cell repertoires in cytomegalovirus infection. TCRdb re-derived calls from the reads in MiXCR, one entry per CDR3 protein. The sample yields more than 250,000 distinct CDR3 sequences, around 15% seen once. Sequenced material: PBMCs. These receptors came from a human donor in good health (CMV status not recorded). Some clones in this sample may be carry-over from other donors' samples. CDR3s include the opening cysteine and the closing phenylalanine or tryptophan. A D gene is named only where the DNA matches it firmly. A row's size may be missing; if present it is once, few, many or a size class.

clone_size	v_call	j_call	d_call	cdr3_aa	cdr3_nt
.	TRBV6-5	TRBJ1-2	.	CASSYSGYDPNGYTF	TGTGCCAGCAGTTACTCAGGGTACGATCCAAATGGCTACACCTTC
many	TRBV7-2	TRBJ1-3	.	CASSPGDISSGNTIYF	TGTGCCAGCAGCCCGGGGGACATCAGCTCTGGAAACACCATATATTTT
.	TRBV6-6	TRBJ1-1	.	CASSYSSVQKEAFF	TGTGCCAGCAGTTACTCGAGTGTGCAGAAGGAAGCTTTCTTT
many	TRBV7-2	TRBJ2-1	TRBD2	CASSLPSLAGGPNEQFF	TGTGCCAGCAGCTTACCCTCACTAGCGGGAGGGCCCAATGAGCAGTTCTTC
.	TRBV5-1	TRBJ2-2	TRBD2	CASSFGLAGATNTGELFF	TGCGCCAGCAGCTTCGGACTAGCGGGAGCCACGAACACCGGGGAGCTGTTTTTT
.	TRBV6-6	TRBJ2-3	TRBD2	CASSPGTSETDTQYF	TGTGCCAGCAGTCCCGGGACTAGCGAGACAGATACGCAGTATTTT
.	TRBV19	TRBJ1-5	.	CASSTHPTGQGSNQPQHF	TGTGCCAGTAGTACCCACCCCACCGGGCAGGGGAGCAATCAGCCCCAGCATTTT
many	TRBV7-8	TRBJ1-1	.	CASSLEGQALSEAFF	TGTGCCAGCAGCTTAGAAGGGCAGGCCCTTTCTGAAGCTTTCTTT
few	TRBV20-1	TRBJ2-2	TRBD1	CSASGTGGGTGELFF	TGCAGTGCTTCCGGGACAGGGGGCGGCACCGGGGAGCTGTTTTTT
many	TRBV7-2	TRBJ1-6	.	CASSLAGTGTPIRSPLHF	TGTGCCAGCAGCTTAGCGGGAACCGGGACACCCATCCGATCACCCCTCCACTTT
many	TRBV11-2	TRBJ1-5	TRBD1	CASSLGDRGSNQPQHF	TGTGCCAGCAGCTTAGGGGACAGGGGTAGCAATCAGCCCCAGCATTTT
many	TRBV5-4	TRBJ2-4	.	CASSLVGPAKNIQYF	TGTGCCAGCAGCTTGGTAGGGCCCGCCAAAAACATTCAGTACTTC
few	TRBV6-1	TRBJ1-3	.	CATGERAAGNTIYF	TGTGCCACCGGCGAGAGGGCGGCTGGAAACACCATATATTTT
many	TRBV11-3	TRBJ2-3	.	CASSIGRSTDTQYF	TGTGCCAGCAGCATCGGGAGAAGCACAGATACGCAGTATTTT
.	TRBV7-6	TRBJ1-6	.	CASSRAVGSPLHF	TGTGCCAGCAGCCGTGCTGTGGGTTCACCCCTCCACTTT
few	TRBV29-1	TRBJ2-1	TRBD2	CSVAQGSVAGLAGGRGEQFF	TGCAGCGTTGCTCAGGGGTCAGTTGCGGGACTAGCGGGAGGCCGGGGTGAGCAGTTCTTC
many	TRBV12-3/TRBV12-4	TRBJ1-6	TRBD1	CASSRDSSYNSPLHF	TGTGCCAGCAGTCGGGACAGCTCCTATAATTCACCCCTCCACTTT
many	TRBV7-2	TRBJ1-2	.	CASSRRDTTNYGYTF	TGTGCCAGCAGCCGCCGGGACACCACGAACTATGGCTACACCTTC
few	TRBV5-1	TRBJ2-3	.	CASSLGGLGTDTQYF	TGCGCCAGCAGCTTGGGGGGTCTCGGCACAGATACGCAGTATTTT
.	TRBV29-1	TRBJ2-2	TRBD2	CSVGRGTNTGELFF	TGCAGCGTTGGGCGGGGGACGAACACCGGGGAGCTGTTTTTT
many	TRBV6-1	TRBJ1-1	.	CASTQGTQGAEAFF	TGTGCCAGCACCCAGGGGACACAGGGAGCTGAAGCTTTCTTT
many	TRBV9	TRBJ1-4	.	CASSLGGNEKLFF	TGTGCCAGCAGCCTAGGAGGGAATGAAAAACTGTTTTTT
few	TRBV6-1	TRBJ1-5	TRBD1	CASSEGDSSLYHNQPQHF	TGTGCCAGCAGTGAAGGGGACAGCTCCCTTTACCACAATCAGCCCCAGCATTTT
few	TRBV20-1	TRBJ2-1	TRBD2	CSARETSGRGNEQFF	TGCAGTGCTAGAGAGACTAGCGGGAGAGGTAATGAGCAGTTCTTC
few	TRBV27	TRBJ1-1	.	CASSLFRGGLHTEAFF	TGTGCCAGCAGTTTATTCAGGGGAGGTCTGCACACTGAAGCTTTCTTT
.	TRBV29-1	TRBJ1-2	.	CSVGSQGGRYGYTF	TGCAGCGTTGGAAGTCAGGGAGGTCGGTATGGCTACACCTTC
.	TRBV15	TRBJ1-5	.	CATSSGQNSNQPQHF	TGTGCCACCAGCAGCGGGCAAAATAGCAATCAGCCCCAGCATTTT
many	TRBV6-1	TRBJ1-1	.	CASSYQTGAEAFF	TGTGCCAGCAGTTACCAGACCGGCGCTGAAGCTTTCTTT
few	TRBV2	TRBJ1-5	.	CASSEAGGRNQPQHF	TGTGCCAGCAGTGAAGCCGGCGGCCGCAATCAGCCCCAGCATTTT
few	TRBV6-1	TRBJ2-1	TRBD2	CASRKQGGDEQFF	TGTGCCAGCAGGAAGCAGGGAGGGGATGAGCAGTTCTTC
.	TRBV6-2/TRBV6-3	TRBJ2-4	TRBD1	CASRPIDRVDIQYF	TGTGCCAGCAGGCCAATCGACAGGGTGGACATTCAGTACTTC
.	TRBV9	TRBJ2-1	TRBD1	CASSADPGTGAFHEQFF	TGTGCCAGCAGCGCCGACCCCGGGACAGGGGCCTTCCATGAGCAGTTCTTC
.	TRBV20-1	TRBJ2-7	.	CSARDDGTLHEQYF	TGCAGTGCTAGAGATGACGGGACACTCCACGAGCAGTACTTC
many	TRBV11-2	TRBJ2-7	.	CASSLEDTSYEQYF	TGTGCCAGCAGCTTAGAGGATACCTCCTACGAGCAGTACTTC
few	TRBV7-8	TRBJ2-3	TRBD2	CASSSLGSGKSTDTQYF	TGTGCCAGCAGCTCCTTAGGTAGCGGGAAAAGCACAGATACGCAGTATTTT
.	TRBV16	TRBJ1-1	.	CASSPHGSGNTEAFF	TGTGCCAGCAGCCCTCATGGGTCGGGGAACACTGAAGCTTTCTTT
.	TRBV2	TRBJ1-1	.	CASSEVRDSEAFF	TGTGCCAGCAGTGAAGTGAGGGATTCTGAAGCTTTCTTT
few	TRBV6-2/TRBV6-3	TRBJ2-1	.	CASSYGRYNNEQFF	TGTGCCAGCAGTTACGGGAGGTACAACAATGAGCAGTTCTTC
many	TRBV7-9	TRBJ1-1	.	CASSLEGFGEAFF	TGTGCCAGCAGCTTAGAGGGGTTCGGTGAAGCTTTCTTT
few	TRBV11-2	TRBJ2-1	TRBD2	CASSQSGILNNEQFF	TGTGCCAGCAGCCAAAGCGGGATACTTAACAATGAGCAGTTCTTC
many	TRBV11-2	TRBJ2-2	TRBD2	CASSNSGANTGELFF	TGTGCCAGCAGCAATAGCGGGGCCAACACCGGGGAGCTGTTTTTT
few	TRBV7-9	TRBJ1-2	.	CASNPEFGRGWDGYTF	TGTGCCAGCAACCCCGAATTCGGCAGGGGATGGGATGGCTACACCTTC
few	TRBV5-1	TRBJ2-5	.	CASSLTGLQETQYF	TGCGCCAGCAGCTTAACAGGACTACAAGAGACCCAGTACTTC